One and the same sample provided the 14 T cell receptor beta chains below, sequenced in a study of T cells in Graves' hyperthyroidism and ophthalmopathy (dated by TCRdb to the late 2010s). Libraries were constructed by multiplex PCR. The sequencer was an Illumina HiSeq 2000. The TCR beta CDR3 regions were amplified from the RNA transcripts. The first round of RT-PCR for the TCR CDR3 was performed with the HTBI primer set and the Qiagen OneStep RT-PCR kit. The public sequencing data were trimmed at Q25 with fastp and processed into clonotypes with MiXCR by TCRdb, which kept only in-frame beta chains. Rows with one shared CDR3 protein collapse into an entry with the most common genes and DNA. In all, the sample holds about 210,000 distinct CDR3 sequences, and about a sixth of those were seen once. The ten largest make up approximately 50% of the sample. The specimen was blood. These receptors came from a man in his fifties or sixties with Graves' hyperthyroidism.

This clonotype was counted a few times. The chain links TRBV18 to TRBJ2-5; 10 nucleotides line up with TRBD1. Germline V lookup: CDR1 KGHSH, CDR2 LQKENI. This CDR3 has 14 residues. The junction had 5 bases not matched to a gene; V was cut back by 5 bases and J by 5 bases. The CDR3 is CASSGQGGVETQYF. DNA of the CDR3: TGTGCCAGCTCAGGACAGGGGGGTGTCGAGACCCAGTACTTC.

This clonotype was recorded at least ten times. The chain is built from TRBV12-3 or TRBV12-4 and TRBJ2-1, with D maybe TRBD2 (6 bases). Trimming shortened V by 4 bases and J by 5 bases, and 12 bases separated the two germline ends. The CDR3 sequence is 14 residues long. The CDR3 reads CASSWLSGNNEQFF. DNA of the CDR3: TGTGCCAGCAGTTGGCTTAGCGGAAACAATGAGCAGTTCTTC.

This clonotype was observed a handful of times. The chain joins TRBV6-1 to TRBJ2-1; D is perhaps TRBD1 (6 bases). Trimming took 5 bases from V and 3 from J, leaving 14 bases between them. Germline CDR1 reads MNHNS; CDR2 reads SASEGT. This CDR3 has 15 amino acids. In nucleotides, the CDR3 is TGTGCCAGCAGTCTGGGGGAAGGGGGCTACAATGAGCAGTTCTTC. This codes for CASSLGEGGYNEQFF.

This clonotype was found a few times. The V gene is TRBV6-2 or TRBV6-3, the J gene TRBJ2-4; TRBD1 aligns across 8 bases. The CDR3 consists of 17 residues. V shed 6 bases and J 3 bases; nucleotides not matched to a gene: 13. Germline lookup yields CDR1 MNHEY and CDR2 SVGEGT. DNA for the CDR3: TGTGCCAGCAGGGAGATGGACAGGGCGGGCGGCAAAAACATTCAGTACTTC. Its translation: CASREMDRAGGKNIQYF.

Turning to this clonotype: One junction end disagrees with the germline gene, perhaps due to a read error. CDR3 in amino acids: CASSLRDTYNELFF. The CDR3 bases are TGTGCCAGCAGCTTGCGGGACACCTACAATGAGCTGTTCTTC. The chain is built from TRBV5-5 and TRBJ2-1; TRBD1 might be the D (6 bases). Germline V gives CDR1 SGHKS, CDR2 YYEKEE (reference sequence). This CDR3 has 14 amino acids.

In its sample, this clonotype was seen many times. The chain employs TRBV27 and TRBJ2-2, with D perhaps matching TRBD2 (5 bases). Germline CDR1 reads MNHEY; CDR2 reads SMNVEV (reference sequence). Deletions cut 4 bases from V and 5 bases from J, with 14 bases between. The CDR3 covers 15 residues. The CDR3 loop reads CASSSRPRGTGELFF. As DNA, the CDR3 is TGTGCCAGCAGTTCCCGGCCCCGAGGGACCGGGGAGCTGTTTTTT.

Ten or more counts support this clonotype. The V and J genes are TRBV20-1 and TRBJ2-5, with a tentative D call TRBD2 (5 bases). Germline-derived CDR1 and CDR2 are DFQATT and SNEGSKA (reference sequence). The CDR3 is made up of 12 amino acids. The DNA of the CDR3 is TGCAGCAACCTGGAGGAAACAGAGACCCAGTACTTC. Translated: CSNLEETETQYF.

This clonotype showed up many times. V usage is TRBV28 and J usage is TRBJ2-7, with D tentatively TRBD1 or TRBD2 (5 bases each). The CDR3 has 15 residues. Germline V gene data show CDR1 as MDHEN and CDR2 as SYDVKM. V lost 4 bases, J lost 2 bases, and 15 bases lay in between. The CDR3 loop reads CASSSQRDQTYEQYF. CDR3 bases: TGTGCCAGCAGTTCCCAGAGGGACCAAACCTACGAGCAGTACTTC.

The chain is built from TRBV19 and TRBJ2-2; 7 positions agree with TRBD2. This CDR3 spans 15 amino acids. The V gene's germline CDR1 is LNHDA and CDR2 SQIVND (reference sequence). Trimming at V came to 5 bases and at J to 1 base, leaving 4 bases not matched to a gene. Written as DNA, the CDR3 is TGTGCCAGTAGTGCCCGGGGGGTGAACACCGGGGAGCTGTTTTTT. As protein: CASSARGVNTGELFF.

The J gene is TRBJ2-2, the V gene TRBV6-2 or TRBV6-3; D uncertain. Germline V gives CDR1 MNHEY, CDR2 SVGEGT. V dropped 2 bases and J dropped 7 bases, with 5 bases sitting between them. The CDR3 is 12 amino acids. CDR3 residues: CASSYVDGELFF. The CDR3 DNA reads TGTGCCAGCAGTTACGTGGACGGGGAGCTGTTTTTT.

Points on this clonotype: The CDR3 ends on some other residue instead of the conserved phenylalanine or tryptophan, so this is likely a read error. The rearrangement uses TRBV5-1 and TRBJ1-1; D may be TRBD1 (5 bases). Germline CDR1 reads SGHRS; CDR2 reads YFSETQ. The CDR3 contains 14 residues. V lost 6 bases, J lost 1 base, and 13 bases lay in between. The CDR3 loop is CASKPGIPNTEAFL. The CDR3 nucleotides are TGCGCCAGCAAACCAGGGATCCCGAACACTGAAGCTTTCCTT.

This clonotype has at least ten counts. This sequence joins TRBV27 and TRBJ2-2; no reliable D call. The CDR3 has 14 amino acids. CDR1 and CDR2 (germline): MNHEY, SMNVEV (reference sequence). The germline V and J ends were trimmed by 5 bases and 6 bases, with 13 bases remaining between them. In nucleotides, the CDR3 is TGTGCCAGCAGTCCTTCCGCACCACCCGGGGAGCTGTTTTTT. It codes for CASSPSAPPGELFF.

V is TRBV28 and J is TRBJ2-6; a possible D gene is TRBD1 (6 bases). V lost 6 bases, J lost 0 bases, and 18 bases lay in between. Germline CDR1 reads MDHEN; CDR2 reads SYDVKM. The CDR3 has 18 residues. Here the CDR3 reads CASSPKFRGSSGANVLTF. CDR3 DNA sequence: TGTGCCAGCAGCCCGAAGTTCAGGGGCTCCTCTGGGGCCAACGTCCTGACTTTC.

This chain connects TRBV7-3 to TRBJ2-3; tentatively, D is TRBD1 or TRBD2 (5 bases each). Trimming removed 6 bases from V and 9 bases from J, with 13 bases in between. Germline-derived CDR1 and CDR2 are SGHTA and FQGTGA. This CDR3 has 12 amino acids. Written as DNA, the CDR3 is TGTGCCAGCAGTATGGGGGTCGGAACGCAGTATTTT. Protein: CASSMGVGTQYF.